This is a list of T cell receptor beta chains from one sample in a study of blood T cell repertoires in COVID-19. The protocol was immunoSEQ multiplex PCR, while the TCRdb copy is restricted to in-frame clones and leaves out a portion. The data contain 330,000 or so clones, roughly 88% of them singletons. The sample was PBMCs or T cells enriched from blood (not recorded which). Receptors originate from a man in his thirties or forties who had recovered from COVID-19. CDR3s include the opening cysteine and the closing phenylalanine or tryptophan. D genes are given only for firm matches. Clone size is shown for a subset of rows, as once, few, many or a class of expanded clone.

V: TRBV14
size: -
J: TRBJ1-1
D: -
CDR3: CASSQDHRAAFF
DNA: TGTGCCAGCAGCCAAGACCACAGGGCGGCTTTCTTT

V: TRBV2
size: few
J: TRBJ2-7
D: -
CDR3: CASSYTGQEQYF
DNA: TGTGCCAGCAGTTATACAGGGCAGGAGCAGTACTTC

V: TRBV27
size: -
J: TRBJ2-7
D: TRBD1
CDR3: CASRQASTGASLVQYF
DNA: TGTGCCAGCAGGCAAGCTTCGACAGGGGCCTCATTGGTGCAGTACTTC

V: TRBV24-1
size: -
J: TRBJ1-2
D: TRBD1
CDR3: CATSDPRQGSYGYTF
DNA: TGTGCCACCAGTGATCCCAGACAGGGGAGCTATGGCTACACCTTC

V: TRBV20-1
size: -
J: TRBJ1-2
D: -
CDR3: CSATGDYGYTF
DNA: TGCAGTGCTACAGGGGACTATGGCTACACCTTC

V: TRBV27
size: once
J: TRBJ2-5
D: TRBD1
CDR3: CASSPDRGYRGLQETQYF
DNA: TGTGCCAGCAGTCCCGATAGGGGATACAGGGGGCTCCAAGAGACCCAGTACTTC

V: TRBV30
size: -
J: TRBJ1-5
D: -
CDR3: CAWSVQGAQPQHF
DNA: TGTGCCTGGAGTGTACAGGGCGCTCAGCCCCAGCATTTT

V: TRBV2
size: -
J: TRBJ2-5
D: -
CDR3: CASSEVAGTQYF
DNA: TGTGCCAGCAGTGAAGTCGCGGGAACCCAGTACTTC

V: TRBV5-1
size: -
J: TRBJ2-7
D: TRBD2
CDR3: CASSTGLAYEQYF
DNA: TGCGCCAGCAGCACGGGACTAGCCTACGAGCAGTACTTC

V: TRBV7-8
size: -
J: TRBJ2-1
D: TRBD1
CDR3: CASSVWDRRGWRINEQFF
DNA: TGTGCCAGCAGCGTTTGGGACAGAAGGGGATGGAGGATCAATGAGCAGTTCTTC

V: TRBV28
size: -
J: TRBJ2-2
D: TRBD1
CDR3: CASSFTGQPTGELFF
DNA: TGTGCCAGCAGTTTCACGGGACAGCCCACCGGGGAGCTGTTTTTT

V: TRBV24-1
size: -
J: TRBJ2-1
D: TRBD1
CDR3: CATSDSGQGVANEQFF
DNA: TGTGCCACCAGTGACTCCGGACAGGGAGTAGCCAATGAGCAGTTCTTC

V: TRBV7-8
size: -
J: TRBJ1-1
D: -
CDR3: CASSLALPVNTEAFF
DNA: TGTGCCAGCAGCTTAGCGCTTCCAGTGAACACTGAAGCTTTCTTT

V: TRBV7-3
size: once
J: TRBJ2-3
D: -
CDR3: CASSLFGGAPDTQYF
DNA: TGTGCCAGCAGCTTATTCGGCGGGGCCCCAGATACGCAGTATTTT

V: TRBV9
size: once
J: TRBJ2-1
D: -
CDR3: CASSVDGGGLNNEQFF
DNA: TGTGCCAGCAGCGTAGATGGTGGGGGCCTTAACAATGAGCAGTTCTTC

V: TRBV15
size: -
J: TRBJ1-2
D: -
CDR3: CATSRDPGYGYTF
DNA: TGTGCCACCAGCAGAGATCCCGGCTATGGCTACACCTTC

V: TRBV5-1
size: -
J: TRBJ2-1
D: -
CDR3: CASRSSFSYNEQFF
DNA: TGCGCCAGCAGGAGTTCTTTCTCCTACAATGAGCAGTTCTTC

V: TRBV5-6
size: once
J: TRBJ2-7
D: TRBD1
CDR3: CASSLPRQGFYEQYF
DNA: TGTGCCAGCAGCTTACCCCGACAGGGGTTCTACGAGCAGTACTTC

V: TRBV7-9
size: -
J: TRBJ2-2
D: -
CDR3: CASSLVTGELFF
DNA: TGTGCCAGCAGCTTAGTAACCGGGGAGCTGTTTTTT

V: TRBV2
size: -
J: TRBJ1-2
D: TRBD1
CDR3: CASRLTGVGYTF
DNA: TGTGCCAGCAGACTGACAGGGGTAGGCTACACCTTC

V: TRBV2
size: -
J: TRBJ1-2
D: -
CDR3: CASSVRNSGYGYTF
DNA: TGTGCCAGCAGTGTGCGGAACAGCGGCTATGGCTACACCTTC

V: TRBV5-1
size: -
J: TRBJ2-3
D: TRBD1
CDR3: CASSVAGTGHPDTQYF
DNA: TGCGCCAGCAGCGTGGCCGGGACAGGGCATCCAGATACGCAGTATTTT

V: TRBV11-2
size: -
J: TRBJ1-5
D: TRBD1
CDR3: CASSLDRGAAGGPQHF
DNA: TGTGCCAGCAGCTTGGACAGGGGCGCAGCGGGGGGCCCCCAGCATTTT

V: TRBV12-2
size: -
J: TRBJ1-5
D: -
CDR3: CASRSDRVVWGNQPQHF
DNA: TGTGCAAGTCGTTCGGACAGGGTGGTGTGGGGCAATCAGCCCCAGCATTTT

V: TRBV19
size: -
J: TRBJ2-7
D: -
CDR3: CASSPQGGAAYEQYF
DNA: TGTGCCAGTAGCCCACAAGGGGGAGCAGCCTACGAGCAGTACTTC

V: TRBV2
size: -
J: TRBJ2-2
D: -
CDR3: CASSDGPRGELFF
DNA: TGTGCCAGCAGTGACGGCCCTAGGGGGGAGCTGTTTTTT

V: TRBV5-1
size: -
J: TRBJ1-6
D: -
CDR3: CASSSGGTYSPLHF
DNA: TGCGCCAGCAGCTCGGGGGGTACATATTCACCCCTCCACTTT

V: TRBV18
size: few
J: TRBJ1-5
D: TRBD1
CDR3: CASSTDRDQPQHF
DNA: TGTGCCAGCTCAACGGACAGGGACCAGCCCCAGCATTTT

V: TRBV2
size: -
J: TRBJ2-1
D: TRBD1
CDR3: CASGTGEYNEQFF
DNA: TGTGCCAGCGGGACAGGGGAGTACAATGAGCAGTTCTTC

V: TRBV5-1
size: -
J: TRBJ1-5
D: -
CDR3: CASSFDPGRQPQHF
DNA: TGCGCCAGCAGCTTCGACCCAGGGCGTCAGCCCCAGCATTTT

V: TRBV6-1
size: -
J: TRBJ1-6
D: TRBD1
CDR3: CASSEVQGALNSPLHF
DNA: TGTGCCAGCAGTGAAGTGCAGGGGGCCCTCAATTCACCCCTCCACTTT

V: TRBV5-1
size: -
J: TRBJ2-5
D: TRBD1
CDR3: CASSLGTGGGETQYF
DNA: TGCGCCAGCAGCTTAGGGACAGGGGGCGGAGAGACCCAGTACTTC

V: TRBV2
size: -
J: TRBJ1-5
D: TRBD1
CDR3: CASSEPQGGNQPQHF
DNA: TGTGCCAGCAGTGAACCCCAGGGGGGCAATCAGCCCCAGCATTTT

V: TRBV7-8
size: -
J: TRBJ1-2
D: TRBD1
CDR3: CASSDRRQGLYGYTF
DNA: TGTGCCAGCAGCGACCGCAGACAGGGTTTGTACGGCTACACCTTC

V: TRBV4-2
size: -
J: TRBJ2-1
D: TRBD2
CDR3: CASSQDPGGASYEQFF
DNA: TGTGCCAGCAGCCAAGATCCGGGGGGGGCCTCATATGAGCAGTTCTTC

V: TRBV10-3
size: -
J: TRBJ1-5
D: -
CDR3: CAISESRPGRYSNQPQHF
DNA: TGTGCCATCAGTGAGTCCAGGCCGGGGAGATATAGCAATCAGCCCCAGCATTTT

V: TRBV27
size: -
J: TRBJ2-1
D: TRBD2
CDR3: CASSSLWTSGGNEQFF
DNA: TGTGCCAGCAGTTCACTGTGGACTAGCGGGGGGAATGAGCAGTTCTTC

V: TRBV7-9
size: -
J: TRBJ1-2
D: TRBD1
CDR3: CASSHGQAHYGYTF
DNA: TGTGCCAGCAGCCACGGACAGGCCCACTATGGCTACACCTTC

V: TRBV7-9
size: -
J: TRBJ2-3
D: TRBD2
CDR3: CASSVNLAGPTDTQYF
DNA: TGTGCCAGCAGCGTTAACCTAGCGGGGCCCACAGATACGCAGTATTTT

V: TRBV28
size: -
J: TRBJ2-7
D: -
CDR3: CASSLWSGTYEQYF
DNA: TGTGCCAGCAGTTTATGGTCAGGCACCTACGAGCAGTACTTC

V: TRBV19
size: -
J: TRBJ1-2
D: -
CDR3: CASGQFYGYTF
DNA: TGTGCCAGCGGACAGTTCTATGGCTACACCTTC

V: TRBV5-1
size: -
J: TRBJ1-5
D: -
CDR3: CASRQTLQGPQHF
DNA: TGCGCCAGCCGACAGACACTCCAGGGGCCCCAGCATTTT

V: TRBV11-2
size: -
J: TRBJ2-7
D: TRBD2
CDR3: CASGGGSYEQYF
DNA: TGTGCCAGCGGCGGGGGCTCCTACGAGCAGTACTTC

V: TRBV19
size: -
J: TRBJ1-3
D: -
CDR3: CASTGLYSGNTIYF
DNA: TGTGCCAGTACGGGACTTTACTCTGGAAACACCATATATTTT

V: TRBV5-1
size: -
J: TRBJ2-1
D: TRBD1
CDR3: CASSWGQGVYNEQFF
DNA: TGCGCCAGCAGCTGGGGACAGGGGGTCTACAATGAGCAGTTCTTC

V: TRBV18
size: -
J: TRBJ1-5
D: TRBD1
CDR3: CASSYAGGHDQPQHF
DNA: TGTGCCAGCTCATACGCAGGGGGCCACGATCAGCCCCAGCATTTT

V: TRBV5-1
size: -
J: TRBJ1-1
D: TRBD1
CDR3: CASSLTGGLNTEAFF
DNA: TGCGCCAGCAGCTTGACAGGGGGTCTGAACACTGAAGCTTTCTTT

V: TRBV19
size: -
J: TRBJ1-5
D: -
CDR3: CASNEGISNQPQHF
DNA: TGTGCCAGTAATGAGGGCATCAGCAATCAGCCCCAGCATTTT

V: TRBV12-5
size: -
J: TRBJ1-1
D: -
CDR3: CASGLGEDTEAFF
DNA: TGTGCTAGTGGTCTCGGTGAGGACACTGAAGCTTTCTTT

V: TRBV19
size: -
J: TRBJ2-2
D: -
CDR3: CASSIPGQGGNGELFF
DNA: TGTGCCAGTAGTATCCCCGGGCAGGGTGGGAACGGGGAGCTGTTTTTT

V: TRBV5-1
size: once
J: TRBJ1-5
D: -
CDR3: CASSLFQNQPQHF
DNA: TGCGCCAGCAGCTTGTTCCAAAATCAGCCCCAGCATTTT

V: TRBV5-8
size: once
J: TRBJ1-5
D: -
CDR3: CASSILGGNQPQHF
DNA: TGTGCCAGCAGCATCCTGGGGGGGAATCAGCCCCAGCATTTT

V: TRBV25-1
size: -
J: TRBJ1-5
D: -
CDR3: CASRRDSNQPQHF
DNA: TGTGCCAGCAGGCGGGATAGCAATCAGCCCCAGCATTTT